This T cell receptor (beta chain) appears in the sequencing data of a study of blood T cell repertoires in COVID-19. For the study at large: Material from acute and convalescent COVID-19 was sourced from the United States, Italy and Spain.

Authors' analysis steps: Nucleated cell counts were estimated from reference gene primer amplification. The method was immunoSEQ multiplex PCR; TCRdb's version includes in-frame clones alone and lacks a portion of them. The V and J calls and clone size come from that table; D and trimming were worked out from the DNA. This sample yields about 180,000 clones, of which 89% are seen a single time; 2% to 2.5% belongs to the top ten. This clonotype originated in a woman between 40 and 55 years old with acute COVID-19. Sequencing was done on a sample of PBMCs or T cells enriched from blood (not recorded which).

The CDR3 is CASSRTGAETQYF. The CDR3 region has the DNA TGTGCCAGCAGCCGAACAGGGGCAGAGACCCAGTACTTC. V gene TRBV9 combines with J gene TRBJ2-5; 7 bases match TRBD1. This CDR3 is 13 amino acids long. Germline V CDR1 and CDR2: SGDLS, YYNGEE. The V gene end was trimmed by 4 bases and the J gene end by 4 bases; junction bases not matched to a gene: 4.